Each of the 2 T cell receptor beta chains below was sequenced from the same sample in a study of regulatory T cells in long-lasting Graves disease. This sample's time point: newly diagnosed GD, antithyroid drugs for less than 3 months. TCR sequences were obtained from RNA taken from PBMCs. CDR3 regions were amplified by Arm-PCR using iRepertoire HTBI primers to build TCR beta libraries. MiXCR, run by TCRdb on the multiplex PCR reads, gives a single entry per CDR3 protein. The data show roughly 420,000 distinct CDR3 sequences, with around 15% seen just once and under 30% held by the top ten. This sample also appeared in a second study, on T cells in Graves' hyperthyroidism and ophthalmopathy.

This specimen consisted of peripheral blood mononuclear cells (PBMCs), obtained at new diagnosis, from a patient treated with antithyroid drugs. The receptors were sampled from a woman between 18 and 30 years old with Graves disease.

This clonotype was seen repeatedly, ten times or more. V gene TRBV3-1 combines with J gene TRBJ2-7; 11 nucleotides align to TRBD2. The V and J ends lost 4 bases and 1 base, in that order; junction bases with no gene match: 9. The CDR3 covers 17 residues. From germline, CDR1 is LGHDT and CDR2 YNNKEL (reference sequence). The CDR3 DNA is TGTGCCAGCAGCCTAGGACTAGCGGGTATGGTTTCCTACGAGCAGTACTTC. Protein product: CASSLGLAGMVSYEQYF.

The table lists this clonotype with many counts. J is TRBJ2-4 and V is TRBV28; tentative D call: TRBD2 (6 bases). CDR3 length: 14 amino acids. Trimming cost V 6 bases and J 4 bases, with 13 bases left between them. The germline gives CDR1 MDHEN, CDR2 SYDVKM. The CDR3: CASRTGLEKNIQYF. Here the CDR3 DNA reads TGTGCCAGCAGGACGGGACTCGAGAAAAACATTCAGTACTTC.